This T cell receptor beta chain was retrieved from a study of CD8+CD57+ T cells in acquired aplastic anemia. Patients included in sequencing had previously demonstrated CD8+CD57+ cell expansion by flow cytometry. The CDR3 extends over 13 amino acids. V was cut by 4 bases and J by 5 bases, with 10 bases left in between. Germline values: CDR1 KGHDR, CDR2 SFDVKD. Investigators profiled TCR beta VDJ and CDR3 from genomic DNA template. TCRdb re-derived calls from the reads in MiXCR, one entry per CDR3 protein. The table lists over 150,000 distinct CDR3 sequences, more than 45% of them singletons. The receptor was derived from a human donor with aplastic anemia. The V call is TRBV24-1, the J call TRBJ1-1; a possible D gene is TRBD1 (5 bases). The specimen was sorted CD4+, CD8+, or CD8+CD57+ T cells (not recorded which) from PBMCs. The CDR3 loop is CATSDAKGTEAFF. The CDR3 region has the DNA TGTGCCACCAGTGACGCTAAGGGGACTGAAGCTTTCTTT.